The 11 T cell receptor beta chains in this list originate from one sample, sequenced in a study of identical twins. TCRdb processed the 5' RACE reads anew with MiXCR; each CDR3 protein has one entry. The sample holds approximately 590,000 distinct CDR3 sequences, roughly 9.5% seen once. These data were likewise used in another study, on yellow fever vaccine responses in identical twins.

Sequenced input: PBMCs. These receptors were obtained from a woman between 18 and 29 years old in good health.

This rearrangement joins TRBV6-5 to TRBJ2-3, with 7 bases matching TRBD1. The CDR3 is made up of 18 amino acids. With V trimmed by 7 bases and J by 0 bases, 16 bases remained unmatched. Germline V lookup: CDR1 MNHEY, CDR2 SVGAGI. The CDR3 is CASTRQGSAITSTDTQYF. For the CDR3, the DNA is TGTGCCAGCACTAGACAGGGATCGGCGATAACTAGCACAGATACGCAGTATTTT.

This clonotype has a count of ten or more. The genes are TRBV5-1 and TRBJ1-1, with D unresolved. This CDR3 comprises 14 residues. CDR1 is SGHRS, CDR2 YFSETQ, per germline. Trimming took 3 bases from V and 4 from J, leaving 13 bases between them. The CDR3 loop is CASSSTGSGTEAFF. The CDR3 DNA reads TGCGCCAGCAGCTCCACCGGGTCGGGCACTGAAGCTTTCTTT. The full variable domain, with the rest looked up from reference TRBV5-1 and TRBJ1-1, is KAGVTQTPRYLIKTRGQQVTLSCSPISGHRSVSWYQQTPGQGLQFLFEYFSETQRNKGNFPGRFSGRQFSNSRSEMNVSTLELGDSALYLCASSSTGSGTEAFFGQGTRLTVV.

The chain employs TRBV18 and TRBJ2-3, with D maybe TRBD1 (5 bases). Per germline, CDR1 KGHSH and CDR2 LQKENI. The CDR3 totals 16 residues. Trimming took off 3 bases at V and 1 base at J, with 14 bases between the two ends. CDR3 amino acids: CASSPGQNIGTDTQYF. In DNA form, the CDR3 reads TGTGCCAGCTCACCGGGGCAGAATATCGGCACAGATACGCAGTATTTT.

This clonotype was seen a few times. The rearrangement links TRBV27 to TRBJ2-1; 8 bases map to TRBD2. V lost 7 bases and J lost 8; bases outside the gene matches: 13. Germline-derived CDR1 and CDR2 are MNHEY and SMNVEV (reference sequence). This CDR3 spans 15 amino acids. CDR3 region: CASTILGGGLDEQFF. The CDR3 DNA is TGTGCCAGCACTATTCTGGGCGGGGGGCTAGATGAGCAGTTCTTC.

This clonotype turned up a few times. The V call is TRBV7-9, the J call TRBJ2-5; D is unresolved. With 4 bases removed from V and 5 bases from J, the gap between germline ends came to 14 bases. The germline CDR1 and CDR2 sequences are SEHNR and FQNEAQ (reference sequence). CDR3 length: 14 residues. The CDR3 DNA is TGTGCCAGCAGCTACGCGAGAGAGTTGGAGACCCAGTACTTC. Its protein is CASSYARELETQYF.

J is TRBJ2-3 and V is TRBV6-4, with D tentatively TRBD1 (6 bases). Germline V CDR1 and CDR2: MRHNA, SNTAGT. The CDR3 sequence is 14 residues long. The germline V and J ends were trimmed by 3 bases and 6 bases, with 13 bases remaining between them. CDR3 in amino acids: CASSEGTGHDTQYF. For the CDR3, the DNA is TGTGCCAGCAGTGAGGGTACAGGGCACGATACGCAGTATTTT.

The chain is built from TRBV9 and TRBJ2-7; D ambiguous. Germline CDR1 SGDLS, CDR2 YYNGEE. V gave up 0 bases and J gave up 2 bases, with 9 bases separating them. CDR3 length: 14 residues. The CDR3 DNA sequence: TGTGCCAGCAGCGTAGGCCCAGGTCCCTACGAGCAGTACTTC. It translates to CASSVGPGPYEQYF. The full variable domain, its missing parts supplied by reference TRBV9 and TRBJ2-7, is DSGVTQTPKHLITATGQRVTLRCSPRSGDLSVYWYQQSLDQGLQFLIQYYNGEERAKGNILERFSAQQFPDLHSELNLSSLELGDSALYFCASSVGPGPYEQYFGPGTRLTVT.

V and J are TRBV5-1 and TRBJ1-4; TRBD1 matches 10 bases. The CDR3 is 15 amino acids. Germline lookup yields CDR1 SGHRS and CDR2 YFSETQ. V trimming: 4 bases; J trimming: 6 bases; junction bases outside the gene matches: 6. In DNA, the CDR3 is TGCGCCAGCAGCGATACGACAGGGGGCCATGAAAAACTGTTTTTT. Translating gives CASSDTTGGHEKLFF.

This clonotype turned up a few times. This chain links TRBV20-1 with TRBJ2-7; D uncertain. The CDR3 spans 13 residues. The germline V gene encodes CDR1 DFQATT and CDR2 SNEGSKA (reference sequence). Trimming removed 3 bases at V and 3 bases at J, with 12 bases between. CDR3 in amino acids: CSASVGGSYEQYF. DNA of the CDR3: TGCAGTGCTAGTGTTGGTGGAAGCTACGAGCAGTACTTC.

V usage is TRBV30 and J usage is TRBJ1-6; possibly TRBD1 for D (6 bases). The V gene's germline CDR1 is GTSNPN and CDR2 SVGIG (reference sequence). Trimming pared 0 bases from V and 8 bases from J, leaving 14 bases between. This CDR3 is built from 15 residues. The CDR3 reads CAWSVQHREYSPLHF. The DNA of the CDR3 is TGTGCCTGGAGTGTACAGCACAGGGAATATTCACCCCTCCACTTT.

This chain connects TRBV4-3 to TRBJ2-7, with TRBD2 as a possible D gene (6 bases). Germline V gene sequence: CDR1 LGHNA, CDR2 YSLEER. Between the trimmed V and J ends, which lost 1 base and 2 bases, there was a span of 15 bases. The CDR3 extends over 16 amino acids. The CDR3 sequence is CASSQGYRRGTYEQYF. DNA for the CDR3: TGCGCCAGCAGCCAAGGGTACAGGAGGGGAACCTACGAGCAGTACTTC.